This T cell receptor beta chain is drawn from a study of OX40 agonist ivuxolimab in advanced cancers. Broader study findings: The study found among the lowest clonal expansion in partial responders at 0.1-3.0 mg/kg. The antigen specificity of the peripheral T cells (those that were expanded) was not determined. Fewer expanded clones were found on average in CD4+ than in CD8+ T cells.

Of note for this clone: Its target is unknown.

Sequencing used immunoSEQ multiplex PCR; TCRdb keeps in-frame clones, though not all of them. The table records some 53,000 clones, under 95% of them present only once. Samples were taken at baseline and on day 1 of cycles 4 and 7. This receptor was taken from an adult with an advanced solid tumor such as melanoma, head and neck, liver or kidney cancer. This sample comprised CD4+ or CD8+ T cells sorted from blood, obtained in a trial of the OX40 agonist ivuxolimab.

The CDR3 loop reads CASSSTGIHNEQFF. The CDR3 DNA sequence: TGTGCCAGCAGTTCGACAGGGATCCACAATGAGCAGTTCTTC. The chain links TRBV27 to TRBJ2-1; 7 positions match TRBD1. V was pared by 4 bases and J by 5 bases, with 5 bases of the junction left unmatched. The V gene's germline CDR1 is MNHEY and CDR2 SMNVEV (reference sequence). CDR3 size: 14 residues.